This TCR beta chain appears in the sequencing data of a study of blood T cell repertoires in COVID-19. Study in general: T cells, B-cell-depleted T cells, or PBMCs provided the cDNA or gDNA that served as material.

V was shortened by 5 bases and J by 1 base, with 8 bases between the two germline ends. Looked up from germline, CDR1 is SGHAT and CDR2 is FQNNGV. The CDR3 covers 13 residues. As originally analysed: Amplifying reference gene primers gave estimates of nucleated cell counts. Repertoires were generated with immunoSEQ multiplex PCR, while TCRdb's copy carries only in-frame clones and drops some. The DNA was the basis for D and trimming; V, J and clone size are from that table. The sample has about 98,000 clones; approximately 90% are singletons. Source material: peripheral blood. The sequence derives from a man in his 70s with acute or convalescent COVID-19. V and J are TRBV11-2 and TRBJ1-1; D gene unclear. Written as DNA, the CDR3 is TGTGCCAGCAGCCTCTGGGCGAACACTGAAGCTTTCTTT. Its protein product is CASSLWANTEAFF.